A single sample gave rise to the 19 T cell receptor beta chains below, sequenced in a study of somatic mutations in cytotoxic T cells in rheumatoid arthritis. TCRdb's copy holds only in-frame clones and misses some; the assay was immunoSEQ multiplex PCR. This table holds 4,000 to 5,000 clones, 75% to 85% found once. The sample taken for sequencing was CD8+ T cells sorted from blood. The receptors originated from an adult with rheumatoid arthritis.

This clone was observed a handful of times. V is TRBV4-1 and J is TRBJ2-3; a possible D gene is TRBD1 (6 bases). Trimming cost V 3 bases and J 0 bases, with 10 bases left between them. The V gene's germline CDR1 is MGHRA and CDR2 YSYEKL. The CDR3 covers 15 residues. In nucleotides, the CDR3 is TGCGCCAGCAGCCAGCGGACAGCTAGCACAGATACGCAGTATTTT. Translated, it gives CASSQRTASTDTQYF.

Concerning this clone itself: Other DNA sequences from this sample encode an identical CDR3 as well. The chain is built from TRBV6-5 and TRBJ1-2; tentative D call: TRBD1 (6 bases). Deletions cut 0 bases from V and 3 bases from J, with 11 bases between. Germline CDR1 reads MNHEY; CDR2 reads SVGAGI. There are 15 residues in the CDR3. CDR3 loop: CASSYSIEGDYGYTF. The CDR3 region has the DNA TGTGCCAGCAGTTACTCGATCGAGGGGGACTATGGCTACACCTTC.

The rearrangement links TRBV7-2 to TRBJ1-5; D call uncertain. The CDR3 is 15 amino acids. Germline CDR1 reads SGHTA; CDR2 reads FQGNSA. The V gene lost 5 bases and the J gene lost 0 bases, with 11 bases spanning the gap. The CDR3 sequence is CASSPRHYSNQPQHF. As DNA, the CDR3 is TGTGCCAGCAGCCCCCGACATTATAGCAATCAGCCCCAGCATTTT.

The gene calls are TRBV18 and TRBJ1-6; D uncertain. Germline V gene sequence: CDR1 KGHSH, CDR2 LQKENI. Between the trimmed V and J ends, which lost 2 bases and 5 bases, there was a span of 7 bases. This CDR3 region has 14 residues. In DNA form, the CDR3 reads TGTGCCAGCTCACCAGGGGTTGATAATTCACCCCTCCACTTT. It encodes CASSPGVDNSPLHF. Using reference TRBV18 and TRBJ1-6 for the parts outside the CDR3, the full variable domain is NAGVMQNPRHLVRRRGQEARLRCSPMKGHSHVYWYRQLPEEGLKFMVYLQKENIIDESGMPKERFSAEFPKEGPSILRIQQVVRGDSAAYFCASSPGVDNSPLHFGNGTRLTVT.

The gene calls are TRBV27 and TRBJ2-2; TRBD1 aligns across 7 bases. This CDR3 is built from 15 residues. V dropped 5 bases and J dropped 4; count of bases not matched to a gene: 7. Looked up from germline, CDR1 is MNHEY and CDR2 is SMNVEV (reference sequence). The CDR3 DNA reads TGTGCCAGCAGTCTCACGGCAGGGGGCACCGGGGAGCTGTTTTTT. This codes for CASSLTAGGTGELFF.

This chain uses TRBV6-6 with TRBJ1-2; D gene unclear. Germline V gives CDR1 MNHNY, CDR2 SVGAGI (reference sequence). The CDR3 contains 14 residues. Trimming cost V 0 bases and J 3 bases, with 8 bases left between them. DNA for the CDR3: TGTGCCAGCAGTTACTCGGGGAACCACTATGGCTACACCTTC. Translation: CASSYSGNHYGYTF.

The chain recombines TRBV7-9 with TRBJ2-3; 15 bases agree with TRBD2. The germline V gene has CDR1 SEHNR and CDR2 FQNEAQ (reference sequence). The CDR3 has 19 residues. The junction had 14 bases not matched to a gene; V was cut back by 5 bases and J by 5 bases. DNA of the CDR3: TGTGCCAGCAGCCCTAGGCTCCCGGGACTAGCGGGGGGCGGAGATACGCAGTATTTT. It is translated as CASSPRLPGLAGGGDTQYF.

The chain uses TRBV7-9 and TRBJ1-2; 9 bases agree with TRBD1. J gave up 0 bases and V 5 bases, and 4 bases lay outside the gene matches. This CDR3 has 15 residues. In germline, CDR1 is SEHNR, CDR2 FQNEAQ (reference sequence). CDR3 coding DNA: TGTGCCAGCAGCCATCGGACAGGGGCTAACTATGGCTACACCTTC. Translated, it gives CASSHRTGANYGYTF.

The J gene is TRBJ1-6, the V gene TRBV7-9; D ambiguous. Per germline, CDR1 SEHNR and CDR2 FQNEAQ (reference sequence). V lost 5 bases and J 14 bases, leaving 13 bases between the germline ends. This CDR3 region has 12 residues. CDR3 coding DNA: TGTGCCAGCAGCGACCCGACACTGGCCCTCCACTTT. Residues: CASSDPTLALHF.

This clone was recorded once. This chain links TRBV13 with TRBJ2-2, with TRBD1 identical over 7 bases. Trimming removed 5 bases from V and 1 base from J; junction bases left unmatched: 7. This CDR3 spans 16 amino acids. Germline CDR1 reads PRHDT; CDR2 reads FYEKMQ (reference sequence). CDR3 in amino acids: CASSIVQGMNTGELFF. CDR3 bases: TGTGCCAGCAGCATAGTACAGGGGATGAACACCGGGGAGCTGTTTTTT. Full variable domain (rest looked up from reference TRBV13 and TRBJ2-2): AAGVIQSPRHLIKEKRETATLKCYPIPRHDTVYWYQQGPGQDPQFLISFYEKMQSDKGSIPDRFSAQQFSDYHSELNMSSLELGDSALYFCASSIVQGMNTGELFFGEGSRLTVL.

The chain joins TRBV4-3 to TRBJ1-3; D is undetermined. Germline lookup yields CDR1 LGHNA and CDR2 YSLEER. This CDR3 contains 16 residues. The V and J ends lost 0 bases and 1 base respectively, with 10 bases between them. The CDR3 reads CASSQDGRTSGNTIYF. CDR3 bases: TGCGCCAGCAGCCAAGATGGAAGGACGTCTGGAAACACCATATATTTT.

The rearrangement links TRBV5-4 to TRBJ2-1; D unclear. CDR1 is SGHNT and CDR2 is YYREEE in the germline V gene (reference sequence). This CDR3 contains 13 residues. V dropped 1 base and J dropped 6 bases, with 8 bases sitting between them. The CDR3 protein is CASSLMGRNEQFF. The DNA for the CDR3 is TGTGCCAGCAGCTTGATGGGCCGCAATGAGCAGTTCTTC.

This chain connects TRBV7-2 to TRBJ1-4; no reliable D call. CDR1 is SGHTA, CDR2 FQGNSA, per germline. The CDR3 is made up of 14 amino acids. V was shortened by 1 base and J by 8 bases, with 11 bases between the two germline ends. CDR3 nucleotides: TGTGCCAGCAGCTTAGAGGGTCTGTTCGAAAAACTGTTTTTT. This translates into CASSLEGLFEKLFF.

About this clone: This CDR3 is also generated by other DNA sequences in the sample. The J gene is TRBJ2-2, the V gene TRBV29-1, with no clear D. The CDR3 sequence is 13 residues long. Trimming took off 5 bases at V and 6 bases at J, with 13 bases between the two ends. Germline loops: CDR1 SQVTM, CDR2 ANQGSEA. CDR3 region: CSVFDSWPGELFF. The CDR3 coding sequence is TGCAGCGTTTTTGATAGCTGGCCCGGGGAGCTGTTTTTT.

J is TRBJ2-5 and V is TRBV18, with 7 bases identical to TRBD1. Losses at the gene ends were 6 bases for V and 5 bases for J; bases not matched to a gene: 15. The CDR3 consists of 16 residues. Per germline, CDR1 KGHSH and CDR2 LQKENI. The CDR3 DNA follows: TGTGCCAGCTCTTGTCCCGGTACAGGGGATGCTGAGACCCAGTACTTC. Protein sequence: CASSCPGTGDAETQYF.

The chain employs TRBV28 and TRBJ2-2, with D unclear. The germline gives CDR1 MDHEN, CDR2 SYDVKM. V was trimmed by 4 bases and J by 4 bases, leaving 7 bases between them. CDR3 size: 13 residues. The CDR3 region has the DNA TGTGCCAGCAGTTGGGCTGGCACCGGGGAGCTGTTTTTT. This translates into CASSWAGTGELFF.

V usage is TRBV29-1 and J usage is TRBJ2-3, with 13 bases that match TRBD2. The CDR3 runs 16 residues. V was pared by 6 bases and J by 0 bases, with 6 bases of the junction left unmatched. The germline gives CDR1 SQVTM, CDR2 ANQGSEA. The CDR3 DNA follows: TGCAGCGTAACCGGGACTAGCGGGGAAAGCACAGATACGCAGTATTTT. It yields the protein CSVTGTSGESTDTQYF.

The rearrangement joins TRBV5-5 to TRBJ1-1; the D is unclear. The CDR3 runs 15 residues. V gave up 0 bases and J gave up 1 base, with 10 bases separating them. The germline V gene has CDR1 SGHKS and CDR2 YYEKEE (reference sequence). The CDR3 loop is CASSLVVGGNTEAFF. In DNA, the CDR3 is TGTGCCAGCAGCTTGGTGGTGGGAGGGAACACTGAAGCTTTCTTT. Full variable domain (remainder filled in from reference TRBV5-5 and TRBJ1-1): DAGVTQSPTHLIKTRGQQVTLRCSPISGHKSVSWYQQVLGQGPQFIFQYYEKEERGRGNFPDRFSARQFPNYSSELNVNALLLGDSALYLCASSLVVGGNTEAFFGQGTRLTVV.

V usage is TRBV29-1 and J usage is TRBJ2-5; D may be TRBD2 (6 bases). Trimming removed 0 bases from V and 9 bases from J, with 17 bases in between. Germline CDR1 is SQVTM and CDR2 is ANQGSEA. This CDR3 has 14 residues. The CDR3 region is CSVEEGSSAAAQYF. The CDR3 DNA reads as TGCAGCGTTGAAGAAGGATCTAGCGCGGCGGCCCAGTACTTC. Full variable domain (rest looked up from reference TRBV29-1 and TRBJ2-5): SAVISQKPSRDICQRGTSLTIQCQVDSQVTMMFWYRQQPGQSLTLIATANQGSEATYESGFVIDKFPISRPNLTFSTLTVSNMSPEDSSIYLCSVEEGSSAAAQYFGPGTRLLVL.